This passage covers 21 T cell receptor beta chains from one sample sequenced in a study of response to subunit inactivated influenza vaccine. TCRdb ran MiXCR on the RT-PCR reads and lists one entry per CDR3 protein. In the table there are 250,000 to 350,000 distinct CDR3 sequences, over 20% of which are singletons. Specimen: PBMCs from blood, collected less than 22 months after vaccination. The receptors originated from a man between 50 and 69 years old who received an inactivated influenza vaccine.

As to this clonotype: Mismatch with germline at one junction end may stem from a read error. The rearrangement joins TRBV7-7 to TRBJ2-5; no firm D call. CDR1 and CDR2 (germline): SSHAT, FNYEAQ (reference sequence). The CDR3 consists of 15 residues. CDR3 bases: TGTGCTAGCAGCTTATCAGGACGGCTCCAAGAGACCCAGTACTTC. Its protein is CASSLSGRLQETQYF.

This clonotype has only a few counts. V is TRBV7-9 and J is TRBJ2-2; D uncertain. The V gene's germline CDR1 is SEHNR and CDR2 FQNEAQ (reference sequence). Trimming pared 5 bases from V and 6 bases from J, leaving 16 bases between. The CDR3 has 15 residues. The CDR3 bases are TGTGCCAGCAGCGGGCTTGTTCTCTTGGCCGGGGAGCTGTTTTTT. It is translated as CASSGLVLLAGELFF. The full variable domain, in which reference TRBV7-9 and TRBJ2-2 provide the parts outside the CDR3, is DTGVSQNPRHKITKRGQNVTFRCDPISEHNRLYWYRQTLGQGPEFLTYFQNEAQLEKSRLLSDRFSAERPKGSFSTLEIQRTEQGDSAMYLCASSGLVLLAGELFFGEGSRLTVL.

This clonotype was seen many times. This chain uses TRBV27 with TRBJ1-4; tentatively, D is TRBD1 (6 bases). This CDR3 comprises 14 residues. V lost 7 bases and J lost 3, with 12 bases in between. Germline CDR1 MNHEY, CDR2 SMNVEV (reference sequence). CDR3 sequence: CASKQQGPNEKLFF. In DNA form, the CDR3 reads TGTGCCAGCAAACAACAGGGCCCTAATGAAAAACTGTTTTTT.

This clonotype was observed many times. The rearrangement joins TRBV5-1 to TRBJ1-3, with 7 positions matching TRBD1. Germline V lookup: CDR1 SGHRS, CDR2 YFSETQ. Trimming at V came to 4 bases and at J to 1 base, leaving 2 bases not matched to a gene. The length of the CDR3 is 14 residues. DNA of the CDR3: TGCGCCAGCAGCCCGGGACAGTCTGGAAACACCATATATTTT. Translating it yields CASSPGQSGNTIYF.

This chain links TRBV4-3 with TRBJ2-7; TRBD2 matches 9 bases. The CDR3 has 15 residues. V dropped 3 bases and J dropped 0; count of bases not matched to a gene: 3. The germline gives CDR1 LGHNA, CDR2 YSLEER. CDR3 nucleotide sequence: TGCGCCAGCAGCCAGGAAGCGGGAGGCTCCTACGAGCAGTACTTC. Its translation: CASSQEAGGSYEQYF.

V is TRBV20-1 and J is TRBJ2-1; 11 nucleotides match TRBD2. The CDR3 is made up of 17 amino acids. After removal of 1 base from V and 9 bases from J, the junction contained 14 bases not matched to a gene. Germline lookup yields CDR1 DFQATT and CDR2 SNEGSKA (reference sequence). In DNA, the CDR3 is TGCAGTGCTAGAGGCAAGGGACTAGCGGCCCGGGGGGGTGAGCAGTTCTTC. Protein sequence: CSARGKGLAARGGEQFF.

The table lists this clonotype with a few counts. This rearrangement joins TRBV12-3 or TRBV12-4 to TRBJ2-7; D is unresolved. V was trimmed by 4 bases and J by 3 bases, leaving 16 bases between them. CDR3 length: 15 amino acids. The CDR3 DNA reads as TGTGCCAGCAGTTCCCGGCACGGACCTTTCTACGAGCAGTACTTC. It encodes CASSSRHGPFYEQYF.

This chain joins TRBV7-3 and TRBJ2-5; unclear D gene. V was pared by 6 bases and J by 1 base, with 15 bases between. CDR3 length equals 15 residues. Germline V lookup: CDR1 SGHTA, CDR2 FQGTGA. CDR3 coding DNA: TGTGCCAGCAGGCCTATCGTTGGCAGCCAAGAGACCCAGTACTTC. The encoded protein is CASRPIVGSQETQYF.

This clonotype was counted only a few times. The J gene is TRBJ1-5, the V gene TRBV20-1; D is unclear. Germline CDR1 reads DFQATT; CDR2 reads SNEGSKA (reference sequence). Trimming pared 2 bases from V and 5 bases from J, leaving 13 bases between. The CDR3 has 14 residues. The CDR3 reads CSARKPGSDQPQHF. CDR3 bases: TGCAGTGCTAGAAAACCGGGATCCGATCAGCCCCAGCATTTT.

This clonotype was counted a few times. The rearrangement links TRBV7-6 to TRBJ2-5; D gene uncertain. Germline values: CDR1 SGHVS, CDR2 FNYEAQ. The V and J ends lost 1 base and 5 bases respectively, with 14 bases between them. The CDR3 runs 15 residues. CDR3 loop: CASSLGLGSWETQYF. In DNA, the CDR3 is TGTGCCAGCAGCTTAGGGTTGGGATCGTGGGAGACCCAGTACTTC.

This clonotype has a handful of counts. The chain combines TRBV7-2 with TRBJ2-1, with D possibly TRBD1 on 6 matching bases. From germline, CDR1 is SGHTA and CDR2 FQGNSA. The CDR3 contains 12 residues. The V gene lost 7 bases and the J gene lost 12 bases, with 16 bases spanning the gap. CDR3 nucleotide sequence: TGTGCCAGCACCCTGGGACAAGGTGGGCAGTTCTTC. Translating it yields CASTLGQGGQFF.

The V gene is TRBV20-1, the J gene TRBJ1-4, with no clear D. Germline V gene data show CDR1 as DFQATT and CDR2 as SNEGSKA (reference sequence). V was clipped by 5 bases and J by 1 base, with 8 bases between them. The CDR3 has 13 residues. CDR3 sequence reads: CSASRQTNEKLFF. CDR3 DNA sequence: TGCAGTGCTTCAAGGCAAACTAATGAAAAACTGTTTTTT.

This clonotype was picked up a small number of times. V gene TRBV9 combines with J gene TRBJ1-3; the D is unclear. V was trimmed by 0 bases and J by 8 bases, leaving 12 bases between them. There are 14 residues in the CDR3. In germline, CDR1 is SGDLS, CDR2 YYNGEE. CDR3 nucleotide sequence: TGTGCCAGCAGCGTAGCGCCCAGCCCGGACACCATATATTTT. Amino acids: CASSVAPSPDTIYF.

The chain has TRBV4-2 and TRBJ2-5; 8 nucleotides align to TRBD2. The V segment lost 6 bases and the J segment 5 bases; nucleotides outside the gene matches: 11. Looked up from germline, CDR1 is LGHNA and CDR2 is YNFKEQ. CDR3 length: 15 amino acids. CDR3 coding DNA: TGTGCCAGCAGTCAAACGGGAGGGCCGAGTGAGACCCAGTACTTC. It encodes CASSQTGGPSETQYF.

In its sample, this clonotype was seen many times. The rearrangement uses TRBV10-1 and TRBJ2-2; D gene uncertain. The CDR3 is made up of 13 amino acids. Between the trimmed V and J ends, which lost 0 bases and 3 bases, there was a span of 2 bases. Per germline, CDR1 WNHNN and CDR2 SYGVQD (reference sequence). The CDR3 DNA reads TGCGCCAGCAGTGAGTCCTACACCGGGGAGCTGTTTTTT. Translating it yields CASSESYTGELFF.

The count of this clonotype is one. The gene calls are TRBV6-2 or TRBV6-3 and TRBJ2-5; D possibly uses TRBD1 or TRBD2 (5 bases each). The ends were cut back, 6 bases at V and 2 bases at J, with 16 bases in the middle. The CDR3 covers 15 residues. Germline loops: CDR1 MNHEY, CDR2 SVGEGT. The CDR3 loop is CASSSPTGRQETQYF. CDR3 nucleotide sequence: TGTGCCAGCAGCTCACCCACGGGGCGGCAAGAGACCCAGTACTTC.

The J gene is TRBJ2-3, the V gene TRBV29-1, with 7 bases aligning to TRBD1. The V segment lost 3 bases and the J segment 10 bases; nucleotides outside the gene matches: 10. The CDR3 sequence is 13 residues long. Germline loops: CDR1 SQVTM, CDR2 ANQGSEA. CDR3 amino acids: CSVEGQSPQAQYF. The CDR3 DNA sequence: TGCAGCGTTGAGGGACAGTCACCCCAAGCGCAGTATTTT.

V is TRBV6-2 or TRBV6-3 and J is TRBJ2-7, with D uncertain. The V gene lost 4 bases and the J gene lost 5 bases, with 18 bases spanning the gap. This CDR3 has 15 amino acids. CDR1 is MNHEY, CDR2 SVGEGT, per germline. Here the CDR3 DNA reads TGTGCCAGCAGTTCCCCGGGCAGCTATGATCACGAGCAGTACTTC. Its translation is CASSSPGSYDHEQYF.

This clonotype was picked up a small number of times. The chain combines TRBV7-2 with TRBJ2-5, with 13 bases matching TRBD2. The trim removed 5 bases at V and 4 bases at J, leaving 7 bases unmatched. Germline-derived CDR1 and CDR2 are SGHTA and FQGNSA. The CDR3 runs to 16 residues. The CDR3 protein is CASSLTGLAGLETQYF. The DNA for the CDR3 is TGTGCCAGCAGCCTCACGGGACTAGCGGGGCTAGAGACCCAGTACTTC.

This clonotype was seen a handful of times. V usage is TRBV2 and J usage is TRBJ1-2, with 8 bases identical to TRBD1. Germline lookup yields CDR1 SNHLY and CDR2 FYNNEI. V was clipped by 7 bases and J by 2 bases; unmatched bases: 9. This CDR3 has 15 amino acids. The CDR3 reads CASTTTGGKNYGYTF. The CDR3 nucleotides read TGTGCCAGCACGACTACAGGGGGGAAGAACTATGGCTACACCTTC.

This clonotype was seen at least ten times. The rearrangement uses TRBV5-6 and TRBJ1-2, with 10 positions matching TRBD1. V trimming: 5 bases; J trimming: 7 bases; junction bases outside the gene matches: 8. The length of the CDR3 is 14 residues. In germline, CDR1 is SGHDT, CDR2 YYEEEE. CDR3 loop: CASRRPGQGSGYTF. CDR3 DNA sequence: TGTGCCAGCAGACGACCGGGACAGGGGTCTGGCTACACCTTC.